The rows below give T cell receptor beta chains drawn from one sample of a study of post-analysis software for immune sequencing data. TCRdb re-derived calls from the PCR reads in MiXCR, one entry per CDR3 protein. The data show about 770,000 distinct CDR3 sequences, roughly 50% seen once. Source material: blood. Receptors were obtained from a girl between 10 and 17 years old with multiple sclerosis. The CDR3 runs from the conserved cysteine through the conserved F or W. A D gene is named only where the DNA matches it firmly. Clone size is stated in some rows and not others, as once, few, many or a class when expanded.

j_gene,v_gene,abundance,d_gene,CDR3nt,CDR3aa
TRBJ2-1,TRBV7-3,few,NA,TGTGCCAGCAGCTCCACAAAGGGATACAATGAGCAGTTCTTC,CASSSTKGYNEQFF
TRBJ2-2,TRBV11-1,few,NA,TGTGCCAGCAGTCCCACACTGGGACACACCGGGGAGCTGTTTTTT,CASSPTLGHTGELFF
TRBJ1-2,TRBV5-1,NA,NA,TGCGCCAGCAGCTTGAGTGATTCACGAGATGGCTACACCTTC,CASSLSDSRDGYTF
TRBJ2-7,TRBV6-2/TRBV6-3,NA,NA,TGTGCCAGCAGACCTCCGAGCTCCTACGAGCAGTACTTC,CASRPPSSYEQYF
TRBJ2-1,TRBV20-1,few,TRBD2,TGCAGTGCTGATCTTCGGCGGGAGGGAATCCATGAGCAGTTCTTC,CSADLRREGIHEQFF
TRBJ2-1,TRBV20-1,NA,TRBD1,TGCAGTGCAACACCGGGACAGGGGGCGTTGGAGCAGTTCTTC,CSATPGQGALEQFF
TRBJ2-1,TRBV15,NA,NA,TGTGCCACCAGCAGAGGTCCCGAGGACTACAATGAGCAGTTCTTC,CATSRGPEDYNEQFF
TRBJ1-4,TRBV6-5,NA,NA,TGTGCCAGCACCCCCAGGCGTAATGAAAAACTGTTTTTT,CASTPRRNEKLFF
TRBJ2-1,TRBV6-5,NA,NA,TGTGCCAGCAGTTACGGGGTGGACAATGAGCAGTTCTTC,CASSYGVDNEQFF
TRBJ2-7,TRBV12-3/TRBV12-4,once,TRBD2,TGTGCCAGCAGGGCGGGAGGGAGATTAAACATTCGGTACTTC,CASRAGGRLNIRYF
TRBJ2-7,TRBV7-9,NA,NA,TGTGCCAGCAGCTTATTCCAGGCCGGTCCCTACGAGCAGTACTTC,CASSLFQAGPYEQYF
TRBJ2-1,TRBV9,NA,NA,TGTGCCAGCAGCGCCAACCGGGACTCTGAGGGACCCCGTTACAATGAGCAGTTCTTC,CASSANRDSEGPRYNEQFF
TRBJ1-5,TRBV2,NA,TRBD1,TGTGCCAGCAGTGAAGCTAGGACAGGGGGTCAGCCCCAGCATTTT,CASSEARTGGQPQHF
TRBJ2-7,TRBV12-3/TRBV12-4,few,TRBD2,TGTGCCAGCAGTTTAGGCTCAGGACTAGCGGGAGATTCAGGGACCTACGAGCAGTACTTC,CASSLGSGLAGDSGTYEQYF
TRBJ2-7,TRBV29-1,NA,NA,TGCAGCGCCGCCCTGGGACCCTACGAGCAGTACTTC,CSAALGPYEQYF
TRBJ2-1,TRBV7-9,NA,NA,TGTGCCAGCAGCTTAGCCGGAGTTGCGTTCTTC,CASSLAGVAFF
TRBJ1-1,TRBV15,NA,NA,TGTGCCACCAGCAGAGGATTAGGACCGAAGAACACTGAAGCTTTCTTT,CATSRGLGPKNTEAFF
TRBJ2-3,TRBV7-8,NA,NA,TGTGCCAGCAGCCCCCCGGGGGAGATGGTGACAGATACGCAGTATTTT,CASSPPGEMVTDTQYF
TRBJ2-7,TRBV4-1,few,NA,TGCGCCAGCAGCCTGCAAATCTCCTACGAGCAGTACTTC,CASSLQISYEQYF
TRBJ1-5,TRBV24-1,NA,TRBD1,TGTGCCACCAGTGATCCCGGGACAGGGGACAATCAGCCCCAGCATTTT,CATSDPGTGDNQPQHF
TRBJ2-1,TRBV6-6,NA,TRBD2,TGTGCCAGCAGTTACTCTGAGCGGGACTCACTTTACAATGAGCAGTTCTTC,CASSYSERDSLYNEQFF
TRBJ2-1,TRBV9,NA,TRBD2,TGTGCCAGCAGCGCGGGGGGGACTAGCGGGACGTGGGAGCAGTTCTTC,CASSAGGTSGTWEQFF
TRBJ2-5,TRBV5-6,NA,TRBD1,TGCGCCAGCAGCTTTCCGGGACAGGGTCACAATGAGCAGTACTTC,CASSFPGQGHNEQYF
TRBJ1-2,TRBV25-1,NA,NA,TGTGCCAGCAAAGGGGATGGCTACACCTTC,CASKGDGYTF
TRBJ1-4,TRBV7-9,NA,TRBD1,TGTGCCAGCAGCACTCGACAGGGTGCAACTAATGAAAAACTGTTTTTT,CASSTRQGATNEKLFF
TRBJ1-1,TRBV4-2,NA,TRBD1,TGTGCCAGCAGCCCCAAGAGGACAGGGATGAACACTGAAGCTTTCTTT,CASSPKRTGMNTEAFF